This paragraph reports one T cell receptor (beta chain). Its antigen is unidentified. This specimen comes from a study of human T cells and chemical hapten exposure. Study information: The use of 2% DPC on about 2 cm by about 2 cm of upper inner arm skin constituted sensitization. The cohort included alopecia areata under or over 50% scalp, totalis and universalis. Findings and limits, study-wide: Significantly greater numbers of large CDR3 similarity clusters came from expanded TCRs than from controls.

Stated time point: pre-sensitization, week 0. Treatment in this sample: therapeutic diphenylcyclopropenone sensitization with weekly scalp DPC. Germline V lookup: CDR1 MNHEY, CDR2 SVGEGT. V lost 8 bases and J lost 5; bases outside the gene matches: 5. The CDR3 sequence is 13 residues long. TCRdb redid the calling of the RACE reads with MiXCR, one entry per CDR3 protein. The sample lists approximately 400,000 distinct CDR3 sequences, around 5.5% occurring once. The chain links TRBV6-2 or TRBV6-3 to TRBJ2-7, with 11 nucleotides matching TRBD2. The sequence derives from a woman in her forties or fifties with alopecia areata. Some clones in this sample may be carry-over from other donors' samples. Sample: whole blood, taken in connection with sensitization to the hapten diphenylcyclopropenone (DPC). The CDR3: CASRTSGSDEQYF. CDR3 in DNA: TGTGCCAGCCGGACTAGCGGGTCGGACGAGCAGTACTTC.